This is a list of T cell receptor beta chains from one sample in a study of cytomegalovirus exposure and HLA in healthy donors. Sequenced by immunoSEQ multiplex PCR; TCRdb stores in-frame clones only, minus some. The sample carries about 200,000 clones, about 70% recorded once. What was sequenced was PBMCs. The receptor source for this set is a man in his forties or fifties in good health and CMV-seropositive. Both conserved end residues are part of each CDR3. D genes are given only for firm matches. Not all rows give a size; the values are once, few, many and, for expanded clones, a class.

v_gene	j_gene	abundance	d_gene	CDR3nt	CDR3aa
TRBV7-9	TRBJ2-1	NA	NA	TGTGCCAGCAGCCAACGTGGAGCGATGGATGAGCAGTTCTTC	CASSQRGAMDEQFF
TRBV21-1	TRBJ1-2	NA	NA	TGTGCCAGCAGCAAAGTAATAAAGGGGGAGGGGAGCGGCTACACCTTC	CASSKVIKGEGSGYTF
TRBV6-5	TRBJ2-7	once	NA	TGTGCCAGCAGTTATCTCGCAGGGGAAGTTTACGAGCAGTACTTC	CASSYLAGEVYEQYF
TRBV4-1	TRBJ1-5	few	NA	TGCGCCAGCAGCCAAATTGACAGACATCAGCCCCAGCATTTT	CASSQIDRHQPQHF
TRBV9	TRBJ2-5	NA	TRBD1	TGTGCCAGCAGCGTAGGTTGGACAGGGCAAGGGACCCAGTACTTC	CASSVGWTGQGTQYF
TRBV5-4	TRBJ2-3	NA	TRBD1	TGTGCCAGTTGGGACAGGGGGCATGCAGATACGCAGTATTTT	CASWDRGHADTQYF
TRBV28	TRBJ2-3	NA	NA	TGTGCCAGCAGTCGCCCGGGGGGCCGCACAGATACGCAGTATTTT	CASSRPGGRTDTQYF
TRBV5-4	TRBJ1-2	NA	NA	TGTGCCAGCAGCTTGAGGGGTGGCTATGGCTACACCTTC	CASSLRGGYGYTF
TRBV7-2	TRBJ1-2	few	TRBD1	TGTGCCAGCAGCTCCACAGGGGGCGGTGGCTACACCTTC	CASSSTGGGGYTF
TRBV5-6	TRBJ2-1	NA	NA	TGTGCCAGCAGCCCTGATTTAGGGGGTAGTGAGCAGTTCTTC	CASSPDLGGSEQFF
TRBV6-5	TRBJ2-7	NA	NA	TGTGCCAGTCGGGACCCCAGGGGCGGCCCCTACGAGCAGTACTTC	CASRDPRGGPYEQYF
TRBV2	TRBJ2-1	NA	NA	TGTGCCAGCAGCGCATCACAGGGATTCTACAATGAGCAGTTCTTC	CASSASQGFYNEQFF
TRBV7-2	TRBJ2-1	NA	NA	TGTGCCAGCAGCCTCGCTGAGTGGGGGGGGCGCTACAATGAGCAGTTCTTC	CASSLAEWGGRYNEQFF
TRBV7-2	TRBJ2-1	NA	TRBD2	TGTGCCAGCAGGGCGGGGGGGCTGGGTGAGCAGTTCTTC	CASRAGGLGEQFF
TRBV9	TRBJ1-2	NA	TRBD1	TGTGCCAGCAGCGTAGGGGACAGCACTGGCTATGGCTACACCTTC	CASSVGDSTGYGYTF
TRBV2	TRBJ1-6	NA	NA	TGTGCCAGCAGTGAACCTACAAGACCGGGGGGGTATTCACCCCTCCACTTT	CASSEPTRPGGYSPLHF
TRBV5-1	TRBJ2-7	NA	TRBD1	TGCGCCAGCAGCTTGACAACAGGGGGGAGCTCCTACGAGCAGTACTTC	CASSLTTGGSSYEQYF
TRBV27	TRBJ2-7	few	NA	TGTGCCAGCAGTCCCGGGGTGGACGCCATCAGCTACGAGCAGTACTTC	CASSPGVDAISYEQYF
TRBV25-1	TRBJ2-5	NA	TRBD2	TGTGCCAGCAGCGGCGGGGGGGCCGGGGAGACCCAGTACTTC	CASSGGGAGETQYF
TRBV6-4	TRBJ2-3	few	NA	TGTGCCAGCAGTGACTCCTTTGGCGGGGGCATTGAAGATACGCAGTATTTT	CASSDSFGGGIEDTQYF
TRBV15	TRBJ1-2	NA	NA	TGTGCCACCAGCAGAGGGCGGGGTGGCGATGGCTACACCTTC	CATSRGRGGDGYTF
TRBV5-1	TRBJ1-4	NA	TRBD1	TGCGCCAGCAGCTTGGGTGGGACAGGCCTGGAGGAACTGTTTTTT	CASSLGGTGLEELFF
TRBV7-9	TRBJ1-3	NA	NA	TGTGCCAGCAGCTTAAAACAGCACTCTGGAAACACCATATATTTT	CASSLKQHSGNTIYF
TRBV15	TRBJ1-2	NA	NA	TGTGCCACCAGCAGAGAGGGGCCCAGGGGAGAATTGGGCTACACCTTC	CATSREGPRGELGYTF
TRBV6-6	TRBJ2-3	NA	TRBD2	TGTGCCAGCAGTTACGTTAGCGGGGGGAAGGGAGATACGCAGTATTTT	CASSYVSGGKGDTQYF
TRBV7-2	TRBJ1-5	NA	NA	TGTGCCAGCAGCTTAGGCCAGGGGAGCAATCAGCCCCAGCATTTT	CASSLGQGSNQPQHF
TRBV9	TRBJ1-5	NA	TRBD1	TGTGCCAGCAGCCCCGGGGACAGCCATAGCAATCAGCCCCAGCATTTT	CASSPGDSHSNQPQHF
TRBV2	TRBJ1-2	NA	NA	TGTGCCAGCAGTGACAGGGGCTATGGCTACACCTTC	CASSDRGYGYTF
TRBV15	TRBJ2-4	NA	TRBD2	TGTGCCACCAGCAGAGTAACTAGCGGGTACGCGGGACTTCAGTACTTC	CATSRVTSGYAGLQYF
TRBV7-9	TRBJ2-6	NA	NA	TGTGCCAGCAGCTTAGGGACAGAAGGGGCTGGGGCCAACGTCCTGACTTTC	CASSLGTEGAGANVLTF
TRBV11-1	TRBJ2-1	NA	NA	TGTGCCAGCAGCTTAGGACCCCGGACAAACGAGCAGTTCTTC	CASSLGPRTNEQFF
TRBV7-6	TRBJ2-3	NA	TRBD2	TGTGCCAGCAGCTTAGGGGCTAGCGGGGAGGAGACGCAGTATTTT	CASSLGASGEETQYF
TRBV6-5	TRBJ2-1	once	TRBD2	TGTGCCAGCAGTGCCGGGACTAGCGGGAACAATGAGCAGTTCTTC	CASSAGTSGNNEQFF
TRBV29-1	TRBJ2-1	NA	NA	TGCAGCGCACCCCGGGACACGTACAATGAGCAGTTCTTC	CSAPRDTYNEQFF
TRBV27	TRBJ2-2	NA	TRBD1	TGTGCCAGCAGTCCTGACAGGGACGCCGGGGAGCTGTTTTTT	CASSPDRDAGELFF
TRBV11-2	TRBJ1-2	NA	TRBD1	TGTGCCAGCAGCTTAACGGAGGGGGCTCCCAGCCTGAGTGGCTACACCTTC	CASSLTEGAPSLSGYTF
TRBV9	TRBJ2-6	NA	TRBD1	TGTGCCAGCAGCGTTGGTGCGGGACAGGGGGTGGGAGGGGCCAACGTCCTGACTTTC	CASSVGAGQGVGGANVLTF
TRBV2	TRBJ2-7	NA	NA	TGTGCCAGCAGTTTTGCGGGTCGCCAATCCTACGAGCAGTACTTC	CASSFAGRQSYEQYF
TRBV5-5	TRBJ2-6	NA	TRBD1	TGTGCCAGCAGCACGGACAGGGGAGGTACTGGGGCCAACGTCCTGACTTTC	CASSTDRGGTGANVLTF
TRBV7-9	TRBJ2-7	NA	NA	TGTGCCAGCAGCTCGGAGTCTTTTACCTACGAGCAGTACTTC	CASSSESFTYEQYF
TRBV5-1	TRBJ2-1	NA	NA	TGCGCCAGCAGCTTGGGCCGGGTGGGTAGCTCCTACAATGAGCAGTTCTTC	CASSLGRVGSSYNEQFF
TRBV27	TRBJ1-1	NA	NA	TGTGCCAGCAGTACCCGGGATTCCACTGAAGCTTTCTTT	CASSTRDSTEAFF
TRBV5-4	TRBJ1-4	NA	NA	TGTGCCAGCAGCGAGTGGGCCGCAACTAATGAAAAACTGTTTTTT	CASSEWAATNEKLFF
TRBV7-9	TRBJ2-3	NA	NA	TGTGCCAGCAGCTTATCCGCGGACATTTATTCGTCAGATACGCAGTATTTT	CASSLSADIYSSDTQYF
TRBV28	TRBJ1-1	NA	NA	TGTGCCAGCAGCCCAGGACAGCCTGCCACTGAAGCTTTCTTT	CASSPGQPATEAFF
TRBV19	TRBJ2-2	NA	NA	TGTGCCAGTAGTGAACAGGGTCAGCCCGGGGAGCTGTTTTTT	CASSEQGQPGELFF
TRBV7-9	TRBJ1-2	few	TRBD1	TGTGCCAGCAGCGAGCGCCGGGACAGCGAAAACTACACCTTC	CASSERRDSENYTF
TRBV9	TRBJ2-5	few	NA	TGTGCCAGCAGCCCAGCCGGGGGGCGGCAAGAGACCCAGTACTTC	CASSPAGGRQETQYF
TRBV7-6	TRBJ1-1	NA	NA	TGTGCCAGCAGCTCGAAACAGGGAGTGAACACTGAAGCTTTCTTT	CASSSKQGVNTEAFF
TRBV10-3	TRBJ2-7	NA	NA	TGTGCCACGAAACTACCGGACTCCTACGAGCAGTACTTC	CATKLPDSYEQYF
TRBV6-1	TRBJ2-7	NA	NA	TGTGCCAGCAGTGGAGACTCCTACGAGCAGTACTTC	CASSGDSYEQYF
TRBV5-4	TRBJ2-7	NA	TRBD2	TGTGCCAGCAGTGGACTAGCGGGGGACAACGAGCAGTACTTC	CASSGLAGDNEQYF
TRBV9	TRBJ2-2	NA	TRBD1	TGTGCCAGCAGCCAATTGAGATTTTTGGGACAGGTCGGGACCGGGGAGCTGTTTTTT	CASSQLRFLGQVGTGELFF
TRBV29-1	TRBJ2-5	NA	TRBD2	TGCAGCGGGGGGGCGGGGGGAGCGGAGACCCAGTACTTC	CSGGAGGAETQYF
TRBV5-1	TRBJ2-7	NA	TRBD1	TGCGCCAGCAGCTTGGGGACAGGCTACTCCAGCTCCTACGAGCAGTACTTC	CASSLGTGYSSSYEQYF
TRBV19	TRBJ1-6	NA	NA	TGTGCCAGTAGTTTAACTCGGTATAATTCACCCCTCCACTTT	CASSLTRYNSPLHF
TRBV7-2	TRBJ2-7	NA	NA	TGTGCCAGCAGCTCTCAGACTGTTTACGAGCAGTACTTC	CASSSQTVYEQYF
TRBV2	TRBJ1-6	once	NA	TGTGCCAGCAGAGACGAAGGGAGTGCCTATAATTCACCCCTCCACTTT	CASRDEGSAYNSPLHF
TRBV6-1	TRBJ1-1	once	NA	TGTGCCAGCAGTCCAACACGCCGAGGGGAAGCTTTCTTT	CASSPTRRGEAFF
TRBV6-5	TRBJ1-2	few	NA	TGTGCCAGCAGAACGAGCCGTTGGGGCTACACCTTC	CASRTSRWGYTF